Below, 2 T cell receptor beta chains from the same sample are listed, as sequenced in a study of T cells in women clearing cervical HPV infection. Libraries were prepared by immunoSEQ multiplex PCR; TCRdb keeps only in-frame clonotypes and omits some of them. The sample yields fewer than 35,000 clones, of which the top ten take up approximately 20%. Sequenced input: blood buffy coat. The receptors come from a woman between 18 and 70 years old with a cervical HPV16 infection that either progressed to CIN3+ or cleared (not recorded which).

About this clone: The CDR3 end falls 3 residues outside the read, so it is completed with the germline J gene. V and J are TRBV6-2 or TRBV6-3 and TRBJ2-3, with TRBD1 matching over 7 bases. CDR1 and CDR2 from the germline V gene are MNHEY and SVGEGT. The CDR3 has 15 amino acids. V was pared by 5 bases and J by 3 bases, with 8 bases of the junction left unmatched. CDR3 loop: CASSLGGIRTDTQYF. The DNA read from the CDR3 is TGTGCCAGCAGTCTAGGGGGCATAAGAACAGATACG.

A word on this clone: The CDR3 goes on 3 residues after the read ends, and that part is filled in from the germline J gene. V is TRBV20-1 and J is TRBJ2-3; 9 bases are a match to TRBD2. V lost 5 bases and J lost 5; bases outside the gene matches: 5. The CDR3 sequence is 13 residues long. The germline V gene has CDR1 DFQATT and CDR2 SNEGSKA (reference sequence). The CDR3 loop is CSALAGAGDTQYF. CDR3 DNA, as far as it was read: TGCAGTGCTTTAGCGGGGGCAGGAGATACG.